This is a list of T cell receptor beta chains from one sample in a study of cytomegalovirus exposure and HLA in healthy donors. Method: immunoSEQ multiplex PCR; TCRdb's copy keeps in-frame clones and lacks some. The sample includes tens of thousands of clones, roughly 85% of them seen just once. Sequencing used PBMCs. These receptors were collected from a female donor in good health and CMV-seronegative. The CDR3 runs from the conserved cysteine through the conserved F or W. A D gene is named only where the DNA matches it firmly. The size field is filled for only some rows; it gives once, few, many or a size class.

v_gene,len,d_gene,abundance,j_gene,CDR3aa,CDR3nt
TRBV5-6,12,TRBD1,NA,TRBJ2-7,CASSRDSYEQYF,TGTGCCAGCAGCCGGGACAGCTACGAGCAGTACTTC
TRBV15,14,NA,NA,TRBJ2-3,CATSMAGLGDTQYF,TGTGCCACCAGCATGGCGGGGTTAGGGGATACGCAGTATTTT
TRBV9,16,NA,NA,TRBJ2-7,CASSVEGGTILYEQYF,TGTGCCAGCAGCGTAGAAGGAGGGACCATCTTGTACGAGCAGTACTTC
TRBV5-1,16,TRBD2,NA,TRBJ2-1,CASSLVGSGAYNEQFF,TGCGCCAGCAGCTTGGTGGGTAGCGGGGCATACAATGAGCAGTTCTTC
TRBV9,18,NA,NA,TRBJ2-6,CAKRGAGTLNSGANVLAF,TGTGCCAAACGGGGGGCCGGGACACTAAACTCTGGGGCCAACGTCCTGGCTTTC
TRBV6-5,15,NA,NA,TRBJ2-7,CASSYSTVPGYEQYF,TGTGCCAGCAGTTACTCAACGGTCCCCGGCTACGAGCAGTACTTC
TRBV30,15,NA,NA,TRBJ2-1,CAWRVPPTGNNEQFF,TGTGCCTGGAGGGTTCCCCCCACGGGAAACAATGAGCAGTTCTTC
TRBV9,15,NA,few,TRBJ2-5,CASSGGGGWEETQYF,TGTGCCAGCAGCGGTGGAGGAGGATGGGAAGAGACCCAGTACTTC
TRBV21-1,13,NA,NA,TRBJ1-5,CASRNGINQPQHF,TGTGCCAGCAGAAACGGGATAAATCAGCCCCAGCATTTT
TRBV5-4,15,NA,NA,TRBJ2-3,CASSRLAASTDTQYF,TGTGCCAGCAGTCGATTAGCGGCGAGCACAGATACGCAGTATTTT
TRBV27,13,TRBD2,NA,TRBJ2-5,CASSLSPRGEQYF,TGTGCCAGCAGTCTTTCCCCCCGGGGGGAGCAGTACTTC
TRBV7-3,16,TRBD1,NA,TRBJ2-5,CASSLNGGQIQETQYF,TGTGCCAGCAGCTTAAATGGGGGACAGATCCAAGAGACCCAGTACTTC
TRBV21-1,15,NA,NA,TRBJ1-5,CASSKALGVHQPQHF,TGTGCCAGCAGCAAAGCTCTCGGGGTACATCAGCCCCAGCATTTT
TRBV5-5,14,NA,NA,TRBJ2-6,CASSLSPGANVLTF,TGTGCCAGCAGCTTGAGCCCTGGGGCCAACGTCCTGACTTTC
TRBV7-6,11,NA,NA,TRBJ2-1,CASSSSNEQFF,TGTGCCAGCAGCAGCTCAAATGAGCAGTTCTTC
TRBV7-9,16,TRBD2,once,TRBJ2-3,CASSLPAGEGTDTQYF,TGTGCCAGCAGCTTACCTGCGGGAGAAGGGACAGATACGCAGTATTTT
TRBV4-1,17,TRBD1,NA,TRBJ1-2,CASSQDIIDRDNYGYTF,TGCGCCAGCAGCCAAGACATCATAGACAGGGATAACTATGGCTACACCTTC
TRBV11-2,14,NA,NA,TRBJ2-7,CASSFGTGNYEKYF,NA
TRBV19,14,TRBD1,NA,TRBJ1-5,CASSMRTGYQPQHF,TGTGCCAGTAGTATGCGGACAGGGTATCAGCCCCAGCATTTT
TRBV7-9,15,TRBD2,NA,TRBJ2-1,CASTHLAGGADEQFF,TGTGCCAGCACCCACCTAGCGGGAGGAGCCGATGAGCAGTTCTTC
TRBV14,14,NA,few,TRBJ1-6,CASSLTRGNSPLHF,TGTGCCAGCAGCTTAACTCGAGGGAATTCACCCCTCCACTTT
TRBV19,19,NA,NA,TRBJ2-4,CASSTRHRGQLIAKNIQYF,TGTGCCAGTAGTACCCGGCACCGCGGACAGTTAATAGCCAAAAACATTCAGTACTTC
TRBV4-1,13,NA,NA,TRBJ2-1,CASSQARFSEQFF,TGCGCCAGCAGCCAAGCTAGATTTTCTGAGCAGTTCTTC
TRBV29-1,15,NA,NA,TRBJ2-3,CSVEDWSGGTDTQYF,TGCAGCGTTGAAGATTGGTCCGGGGGCACAGATACGCAGTATTTT
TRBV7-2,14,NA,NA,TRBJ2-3,CASSLVAVPDTQYF,TGTGCCAGCAGCTTAGTGGCGGTCCCAGATACGCAGTATTTT
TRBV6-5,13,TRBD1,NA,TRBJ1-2,CASSATGGYSYTF,TGTGCCAGCAGTGCGACAGGGGGCTATAGCTACACCTTC
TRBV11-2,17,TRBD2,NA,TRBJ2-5,CASSLGASGGALETQYF,TGTGCCAGCAGCTTAGGGGCTAGCGGGGGGGCCTTGGAGACCCAGTACTTC
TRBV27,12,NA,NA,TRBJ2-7,CASSADFYEQYF,TGTGCCAGCAGCGCGGATTTCTACGAGCAGTACTTC
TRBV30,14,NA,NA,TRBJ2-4,CAWSNSLAKNIQYF,TGTGCCTGGAGTAACAGTCTAGCCAAAAACATTCAGTACTTC
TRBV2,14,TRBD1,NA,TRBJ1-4,CASSAGTGNEKLFF,TGTGCCAGCAGTGCGGGGACAGGGAATGAAAAACTGTTTTTT
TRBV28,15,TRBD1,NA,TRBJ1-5,CASSSMDRGGQPQHF,TGTGCCAGCAGTTCCATGGACAGGGGGGGTCAGCCCCAGCATTTT
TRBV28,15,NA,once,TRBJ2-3,CASSLWSSGTDTQYF,TGTGCCAGCAGTTTATGGTCTAGCGGCACAGATACGCAGTATTTT
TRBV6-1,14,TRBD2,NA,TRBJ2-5,CASGTSGTQETQYF,TGTGCCAGTGGGACTAGCGGGACACAAGAGACCCAGTACTTC
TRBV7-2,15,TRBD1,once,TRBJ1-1,CASSLAQGARTEAFF,TGTGCCAGCAGCTTAGCGCAGGGGGCGCGCACTGAAGCTTTCTTT
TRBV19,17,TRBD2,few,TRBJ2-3,CASSIVLAGGPRDTQYF,TGTGCCAGTAGTATAGTACTAGCGGGAGGGCCAAGGGATACGCAGTATTTT
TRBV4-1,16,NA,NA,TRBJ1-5,CASSQDTTYSNQPQHF,TGCGCCAGCAGCCAAGATACCACTTATAGCAATCAGCCCCAGCATTTT
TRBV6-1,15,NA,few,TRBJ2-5,CASSRGLEDQETQYF,TGTGCCAGCAGTCGTGGACTGGAAGACCAAGAGACCCAGTACTTC
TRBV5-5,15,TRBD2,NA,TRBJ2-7,CASSPLAGSSYEQYF,TGTGCCAGCAGCCCATTAGCGGGCTCCTCCTACGAGCAGTACTTC
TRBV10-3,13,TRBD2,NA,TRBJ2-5,CARPRGGQETQYF,TGTGCCAGGCCCCGGGGGGGCCAAGAGACCCAGTACTTC
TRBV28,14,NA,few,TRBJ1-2,CASSFYGGNYGYTF,TGTGCCAGCAGTTTTTATGGGGGGAACTATGGCTACACCTTC
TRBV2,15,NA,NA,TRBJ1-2,CASLGVPWGDYGYTF,TGTGCCAGCCTTGGTGTCCCGTGGGGGGACTATGGCTACACCTTC
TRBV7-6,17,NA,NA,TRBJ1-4,CASSPIQGRATNEKLFF,TGTGCCAGCAGCCCTATCCAGGGGAGGGCAACTAATGAAAAACTGTTTTTT